The clone carrying this TCR beta chain was seen just once. Antigen: not known. Clones were read by immunoSEQ multiplex PCR, and TCRdb kept only the in-frame ones, dropping some. The sample yields about 460,000 clones, 80% to 90% seen once. The data were obtained in a study of Ad26.COV2.S vaccination and SARS-CoV-2 variants. Specified treatment: around 19 received Ad26.COV2.S at low or high dose, single or two shots; a few received placebo; per-sample allocation not given. Each sample was drawn 63 days after the first injection (of vaccine or placebo). Study-wide results and limits: Placebo recipients showed lower spike-specific TCR breadth than vaccinees.

The sequences come from peripheral blood, collected in a trial of Ad26.COV2.S vaccine versus placebo. The source is a person aged 18 to 65 who received the Ad26.COV2.S COVID-19 vaccine or a placebo.

As DNA, the CDR3 is TGTGCCAGCAGCGTAGAGGACAGGGGGCCATTTGAAGCTTTCTTT. Protein product: CASSVEDRGPFEAFF. This chain joins TRBV9 and TRBJ1-1, with 11 bases fitting TRBD1. Germline V CDR1 and CDR2: SGDLS, YYNGEE. V was clipped by 0 bases and J by 7 bases; unmatched bases: 5. This CDR3 region has 15 residues.